Presented here are 28 T cell receptor beta chains from one specimen sequenced in a study of cytomegalovirus exposure and HLA in healthy donors. Both 60 Vbeta primers and 13 Jbeta primers went into the PCR. Measured with immunoSEQ multiplex PCR; TCRdb has only the in-frame clones, and not every one. The table records fewer than 150,000 clones, 60% to 85% of them present only once. Sample: PBMCs. These receptors originate from a male donor in good health and CMV-seronegative.

This clone came up a few times. The J gene is TRBJ2-7, the V gene TRBV9; TRBD1 is a possible D gene (6 bases). Trimming removed 1 base from V and 6 bases from J, with 11 bases in between. Per the germline V gene, CDR1 is SGDLS and CDR2 is YYNGEE. The CDR3 covers 13 residues. The CDR3 DNA reads TGTGCCAGCAGCGTAAATTCAGGGGTCGAGCAGTACTTC. It yields the protein CASSVNSGVEQYF.

The chain joins TRBV2 to TRBJ2-3; the match to TRBD2 covers 7 bases. Germline V gene lookup returns CDR1 SNHLY and CDR2 FYNNEI. This CDR3 region has 15 residues. V trimming: 7 bases; J trimming: 2 bases; junction bases outside the gene matches: 9. DNA of the CDR3: TGTGCCAGCATCCTCGGGCGGGGGTACACAGATACGCAGTATTTT. The encoded protein is CASILGRGYTDTQYF.

CDR3 sequence reads: CASTIGTGGAYHGYTF. CDR3 in DNA: TGTGCCAGTACCATCGGGACAGGGGGCGCGTATCATGGCTACACCTTC. This chain uses TRBV19 with TRBJ1-2, with 12 bases identical to TRBD1. CDR1 LNHDA and CDR2 SQIVND come from the germline V gene (reference sequence). After removal of 7 bases from V and 6 bases from J, the junction contained 12 bases not matched to a gene. The CDR3 length is 16 residues.

V gene TRBV29-1 combines with J gene TRBJ2-5; TRBD2 is a possible D gene (6 bases). Germline V gives CDR1 SQVTM, CDR2 ANQGSEA. This CDR3 region has 15 residues. The ends were cut back, 7 bases at V and 5 bases at J, with 23 bases in the middle. The CDR3 DNA is TGCAGCGCGGTCTTTGGAAGGCGGGCGGGGGAGACCCAGTACTTC. This gives the protein CSAVFGRRAGETQYF.

The chain is built from TRBV9 and TRBJ2-3; 8 bases agree with TRBD2. Germline assignment: CDR1 SGDLS and CDR2 YYNGEE. Trimming cost V 0 bases and J 5 bases; bases outside gene matches: 8. This CDR3 has 16 amino acids. The CDR3 DNA reads as TGTGCCAGCAGCGTAGTTAGAGCGGGGGAAGTAGATACGCAGTATTTT. This gives the protein CASSVVRAGEVDTQYF.

The chain links TRBV4-1 to TRBJ2-7; TRBD1 might be the D (6 bases). The CDR3 extends over 16 amino acids. Germline CDR1 reads MGHRA; CDR2 reads YSYEKL. V was clipped by 2 bases and J by 5 bases, with 19 bases between them. The CDR3 DNA reads TGCGCCAGCAGCCAAATTCCTGTACAGGGTAAGGACGAGCAGTACTTC. Protein: CASSQIPVQGKDEQYF.

This clone occurred once. V gene TRBV9 combines with J gene TRBJ2-7, with TRBD2 matching over 7 bases. Per germline, CDR1 SGDLS and CDR2 YYNGEE. The CDR3 totals 14 residues. The J segment lost 1 base and the V segment lost 4 bases, leaving 5 bases of the junction unmatched. This chain's CDR3 is CASSYRDYSYEQYF. Written as DNA, the CDR3 is TGTGCCAGCAGCTACCGGGACTATTCCTACGAGCAGTACTTC. Using reference TRBV9 and TRBJ2-7 for the parts outside the CDR3, the full variable domain is DSGVTQTPKHLITATGQRVTLRCSPRSGDLSVYWYQQSLDQGLQFLIQYYNGEERAKGNILERFSAQQFPDLHSELNLSSLELGDSALYFCASSYRDYSYEQYFGPGTRLTVT.

This chain uses TRBV7-9 with TRBJ2-1; the match to TRBD2 covers 9 bases. The CDR3 contains 18 residues. Germline CDR1 and CDR2: SEHNR and FQNEAQ (reference sequence). After removal of 1 base from V and 3 bases from J, the junction contained 10 bases not matched to a gene. CDR3 loop: CASSLGGWAGGNYNEQFF. Written as DNA, the CDR3 is TGTGCCAGCAGCTTAGGAGGCTGGGCGGGGGGGAACTACAATGAGCAGTTCTTC.

This clone was seen just once. CDR3 sequence (DNA): TGCGCCAGCAGCGCCGGGACTAGCAATAGGGATGAGCAGTTCTTC. Translated: CASSAGTSNRDEQFF. V gene TRBV5-1 combines with J gene TRBJ2-1, with TRBD2 matching over 9 bases. The CDR3 spans 15 residues. Germline CDR1 SGHRS, CDR2 YFSETQ. With 4 bases clipped from V and 8 bases from J, the junction kept 10 bases outside the gene matches. The full variable domain, completed using reference TRBV5-1 and TRBJ2-1, is KAGVTQTPRYLIKTRGQQVTLSCSPISGHRSVSWYQQTPGQGLQFLFEYFSETQRNKGNFPGRFSGRQFSNSRSEMNVSTLELGDSALYLCASSAGTSNRDEQFFGPGTRLTVL.

The V call is TRBV7-6, the J call TRBJ2-1, with 7 bases lining up with TRBD2. Unmatched junction bases numbered 6, after V lost 2 bases and J lost 5 bases. The length of the CDR3 is 15 residues. The V gene's germline CDR1 is SGHVS and CDR2 FNYEAQ. The DNA of the CDR3 is TGTGCCAGCAGCTTATCGGGGGGACCGGACAATGAGCAGTTCTTC. As protein: CASSLSGGPDNEQFF.

This clone was found a few times. The V and J genes are TRBV15 and TRBJ1-5, with no clear D. Germline V CDR1 and CDR2: LNHNV, YYDKDF (reference sequence). The CDR3 runs 12 residues. The ends were cut back, 0 bases at V and 12 bases at J, with 9 bases in the middle. CDR3 nucleotide sequence: TGTGCCACCAGCAGAGATCGAACATTCCAGCATTTT. Its protein product is CATSRDRTFQHF.

The DNA of the CDR3 is TGTGCCAGCAGGCCAGGTGGGGGGGGATACGAGCAGTACTTC. This translates into CASRPGGGGYEQYF. V is TRBV6-5 and J is TRBJ2-7; TRBD2 matches at 7 bases. Trimming removed 6 bases from V and 4 bases from J; junction bases left unmatched: 9. Germline lookup yields CDR1 MNHEY and CDR2 SVGAGI. The CDR3 is 14 amino acids.

CDR3 sequence: CSVEQGDYGYTF. The CDR3 nucleotides read TGCAGCGTTGAACAGGGGGATTATGGCTACACCTTC. The chain carries TRBV29-1 and TRBJ1-2; TRBD1 matches 7 bases. With V trimmed by 2 bases and J by 5 bases, 2 bases remained unmatched. Germline loops: CDR1 SQVTM, CDR2 ANQGSEA. The CDR3 totals 12 residues. The full variable domain, its missing parts supplied by reference TRBV29-1 and TRBJ1-2, is SAVISQKPSRDICQRGTSLTIQCQVDSQVTMMFWYRQQPGQSLTLIATANQGSEATYESGFVIDKFPISRPNLTFSTLTVSNMSPEDSSIYLCSVEQGDYGYTFGSGTRLTVV.

V usage is TRBV29-1 and J usage is TRBJ1-1; tentatively, D is TRBD1 (6 bases). The CDR3 consists of 13 residues. Germline CDR1 reads SQVTM; CDR2 reads ANQGSEA. V gave up 6 bases and J gave up 3 bases, with 14 bases separating them. CDR3 sequence (DNA): TGCAGCGTCGGTCGGGGGGCGGACACTGAAGCTTTCTTT. Encoded protein: CSVGRGADTEAFF.

CDR3 amino acids: CASSPVTGSAHEQYF. In DNA form, the CDR3 reads TGTGCCAGCTCACCCGTGACAGGCAGTGCCCACGAGCAGTACTTC. The chain links TRBV18 to TRBJ2-7, with D possibly TRBD1 on 6 matching bases. Trimming pared 3 bases from V and 5 bases from J, leaving 17 bases between. This CDR3 comprises 15 residues. Per the germline V gene, CDR1 is KGHSH and CDR2 is LQKENI.

V and J are TRBV19 and TRBJ1-5; no reliable D call. The germline V gene has CDR1 LNHDA and CDR2 SQIVND (reference sequence). V dropped 9 bases and J dropped 1 base, with 10 bases sitting between them. CDR3 length: 13 amino acids. CDR3 amino acids: CASLAGSNQPQHF. CDR3 DNA sequence: TGTGCCAGCTTGGCGGGGAGCAATCAGCCCCAGCATTTT. The entire variable domain, with the rest obtained from reference TRBV19 and TRBJ1-5, is as follows: DGGITQSPKYLFRKEGQNVTLSCEQNLNHDAMYWYRQDPGQGLRLIYYSQIVNDFQKGDIAEGYSVSREKKESFPLTVTSAQKNPTAFYLCASLAGSNQPQHFGDGTRLSIL.

This sequence joins TRBV10-1 and TRBJ1-2; no clear D gene. The CDR3 runs 13 residues. The germline gives CDR1 WNHNN, CDR2 SYGVQD (reference sequence). Between the trimmed V and J ends, which lost 3 bases and 5 bases, there was a span of 10 bases. The CDR3 DNA reads TGCGCCAGCAGTGACAGGCCGGAATATGGCTACACCTTC. Translated: CASSDRPEYGYTF.

This clone is a singleton in its sample. The chain recombines TRBV10-2 with TRBJ2-7, with D possibly matching TRBD2 (5 bases). V was cut by 0 bases and J by 2 bases, with 8 bases left in between. The CDR3 runs to 14 residues. Germline V CDR1 and CDR2: WSHSY, SAAADI. The CDR3 coding sequence is TGCGCCAGCAGTGAGTCCTCCGGGACCTACGAGCAGTACTTC. This translates into CASSESSGTYEQYF.

This clone has only a few counts. The CDR3 DNA sequence: TGTGCCAGCAGCGTAGATATTAGCGGACCAAATGAGCAGTTCTTC. This codes for CASSVDISGPNEQFF. The rearrangement uses TRBV9 and TRBJ2-1, with D maybe TRBD2 (6 bases). Germline V CDR1 and CDR2: SGDLS, YYNGEE. V lost 0 bases and J lost 7, with 14 bases in between. The CDR3 consists of 15 residues.

This rearrangement joins TRBV18 to TRBJ1-4, with D unclear. The CDR3 is 15 residues long. CDR1 is KGHSH, CDR2 LQKENI, per germline. V dropped 4 bases and J dropped 0 bases, with 9 bases sitting between them. The chain's CDR3 is CASSLPGATNEKLFF. The CDR3, as DNA: TGTGCCAGCTCACTCCCCGGAGCAACTAATGAAAAACTGTTTTTT.

This clone has only a few counts. The rearrangement links TRBV7-9 to TRBJ1-1; weak D call: TRBD1 (6 bases). This CDR3 comprises 15 residues. Per the germline V gene, CDR1 is SEHNR and CDR2 is FQNEAQ (reference sequence). Trimming stripped 3 bases from V and 2 bases from J, with 13 bases between. Here the CDR3 reads CASSFLEGGNTEAFF. The CDR3 nucleotides are TGTGCCAGCAGCTTCCTAGAAGGGGGTAACACTGAAGCTTTCTTT.

The CDR3 sequence is CASSPSQGALNEQFF. The CDR3 bases are TGTGCCAGCAGCCCCAGCCAGGGGGCGCTTAATGAGCAGTTCTTC. This chain links TRBV6-5 with TRBJ2-1; 8 nucleotides line up with TRBD1. In germline, CDR1 is MNHEY, CDR2 SVGAGI. V lost 6 bases and J lost 7; bases outside the gene matches: 11. The CDR3 runs to 15 residues.

This sequence joins TRBV18 and TRBJ2-7; 9 nucleotides agree with TRBD1. Germline trimming cut 6 bases from V and 0 bases from J; bases unmatched to any gene: 9. This CDR3 is built from 16 residues. Germline loops: CDR1 KGHSH, CDR2 LQKENI. The DNA of the CDR3 is TGTGCCAGCTCCGGGACAGGGAAGAGGGCCTCCTACGAGCAGTACTTC. Translated, it gives CASSGTGKRASYEQYF.

This clone appeared once. The chain has TRBV7-3 and TRBJ2-5, with no clear D. The J call may be faulty, since TRBJ2-7 better matches the DNA end. The germline CDR1 and CDR2 sequences are SGHTA and FQGTGA. The CDR3 runs 13 residues. CDR3 in amino acids: CASSSGSSYEQYF. The CDR3 DNA reads as TGTGCCAGCAGCTCGGGTAGCTCCTACGAGCAGTACTTC.

J is TRBJ1-1 and V is TRBV19; 7 bases agree with TRBD1. The V and J ends lost 9 bases and 4 bases, in that order; junction bases with no gene match: 20. Germline assignment: CDR1 LNHDA and CDR2 SQIVND (reference sequence). This CDR3 is built from 17 residues. This CDR3 is CASNTGSGGNHGTEAFF. The CDR3 DNA follows: TGTGCCAGCAATACGGGGTCAGGGGGAAATCATGGCACTGAAGCTTTCTTT.

The V gene is TRBV7-2, the J gene TRBJ1-2, with D hard to call. Germline V gene sequence: CDR1 SGHTA, CDR2 FQGNSA. CDR3 length: 14 amino acids. V was shortened by 5 bases and J by 0 bases, with 10 bases between the two germline ends. The CDR3 nucleotides are TGTGCCAGCAGCCCGTTCGGGGCTAACTATGGCTACACCTTC. This encodes CASSPFGANYGYTF.

This chain links TRBV7-9 with TRBJ2-7; no clear D. CDR3 length equals 13 residues. Germline assignment: CDR1 SEHNR and CDR2 FQNEAQ (reference sequence). Trimming removed 5 bases from V and 1 base from J, with 9 bases in between. The CDR3 DNA reads as TGTGCCAGCAGCGCGTTTCTTTCCTACGAGCAGTACTTC. Translation: CASSAFLSYEQYF.

The V and J genes are TRBV16 and TRBJ1-1, with D unclear. The CDR3 sequence is 15 residues long. Trimming stripped 3 bases from V and 0 bases from J, with 11 bases between. Germline CDR1 reads KGHSY; CDR2 reads FQNENV. CDR3 amino acids: CASSQAMYLNTEAFF. DNA of the CDR3: TGTGCCAGCAGCCAGGCAATGTATTTGAACACTGAAGCTTTCTTT.